The entry below gives a single T cell receptor beta chain sequence along with its context. The antigen is not known. This specimen comes from a study of Ad26.COV2.S vaccination and SARS-CoV-2 variants. Overall study findings and caveats: Measures of TCR breadth and depth may have fallen short of total T cell responses.

Libraries were prepared by immunoSEQ multiplex PCR; TCRdb keeps only in-frame clonotypes and omits some of them. This sample has 250,000 or so clones; around 88% occur once, and the top ten carry under 3%. Documented treatment: some 20 received Ad26.COV2.S at low or high dose, single or two shots; about 5 received placebo; per-sample allocation not given. Sampling happened 63 days after the first vaccine or placebo injection. As its vector, the vaccine had Ad26, which expressed Wuhan-strain SARS-CoV-2 spike. Trimming at V came to 7 bases and at J to 3 bases, leaving 5 bases not matched to a gene. Looked up from germline, CDR1 is MNHEY and CDR2 is SVGAGI. The CDR3 is 14 residues long.

The specimen comprised peripheral blood, sampled in a trial of Ad26.COV2.S vaccine versus placebo. V and J are TRBV6-5 and TRBJ1-5, with TRBD1 identical over 8 bases. The sequence was collected from a person between 18 and 59 years old who received the Ad26.COV2.S COVID-19 vaccine or a placebo. CDR3 protein: CASTPDRANQPQHF. CDR3 DNA: TGTGCCAGCACCCCGGACAGGGCCAATCAGCCCCAGCATTTT.